This entry describes one TCR beta chain. The CDR3 has 16 amino acids. Germline values: CDR1 SGHRS, CDR2 YFSETQ. Unmatched junction bases numbered 5, after V lost 4 bases and J lost 1 base. The source of the sample is a study of shared clonotypes between healthy human individuals. Profiling relied on immunoSEQ multiplex PCR, and the TCRdb table lists in-frame clones only, not all of them. Altogether some 1,600,000 clones are present, nearly 99% being singletons, with the ten largest covering 0.4% to 0.45%. This chain links TRBV5-1 with TRBJ2-6; 7 nucleotides match TRBD1. The clonotype comes from a man younger than 45 in good health. The sample taken for sequencing was naive CD4+ T cells sorted from blood. Subset defined: CD45RA+ positively selected. CDR3 coding DNA: TGCGCCAGCAGCCCGACAGGGAAATCTGGGGCCAACGTCCTGACTTTC. As protein: CASSPTGKSGANVLTF.